The T cell receptor (beta chain) described here comes from a study of T cell responses to AZD1222 COVID-19 vaccine. Study observations and caveats: A reported finding is that nearly half of spike-specific TCRs target unmutated variant regions. Dominant CD4 TCR responses targeted spike regions 160-218 and 743-854. Mostly white British, mostly female donors; authors suggested clonal diversity may be underestimated.

Turning to this clone: Its specificity is unknown.

Some clones are missing from TCRdb's copy, which holds only in-frame ones; the method was immunoSEQ multiplex PCR. Seen here are 75,000 to 90,000 clones, 70% to 90% observed once, and the top ten hold roughly 3.2%. The CDR3 has 18 amino acids. Germline lookup yields CDR1 ENHRY and CDR2 SYGVKD. V dropped 3 bases and J dropped 4; count of bases not matched to a gene: 12. Second-dose intervals near 4 or 12 weeks were combined. The J gene is TRBJ2-1, the V gene TRBV10-3; 10 bases line up with TRBD1. The receptor was isolated from an adult who received the AZD1222 COVID-19 vaccine. The sequencing here drew on peripheral blood, taken 28 days after the second AZD1222 dose. CDR3 protein: CAISEQAEGQGFYNEQFF. In DNA, the CDR3 is TGTGCCATCAGTGAACAAGCAGAGGGACAGGGGTTTTACAATGAGCAGTTCTTC.